This is a list of T cell receptor beta chains from one sample in a study of blood T cell repertoires in COVID-19. The protocol was immunoSEQ multiplex PCR, while the TCRdb copy is restricted to in-frame clones and leaves out a portion. The sample yields 330,000 or so clones, roughly 90% seen once. Sequencing was carried out using PBMCs or T cells enriched from blood (not recorded which). These receptors all come from a woman aged 25 to 39 who had recovered from COVID-19. Both conserved end residues are part of each CDR3. The order of the fields is D gene, clone size, J gene, V gene, CDR3 DNA, CDR3 protein. A D gene is named only where the DNA matches it firmly. Expanded clones get a size class; other rows say once, few or many, or leave the size out.

D gene: NA; clone size: NA; J gene: TRBJ1-1; V gene: TRBV5-1; CDR3 DNA: TGCGCCAGCAGCTTGGAGTGGGCAGGGAACACTGAAGCTTTCTTT; CDR3 protein: CASSLEWAGNTEAFF
D gene: TRBD2; clone size: NA; J gene: TRBJ2-5; V gene: TRBV6-6; CDR3 DNA: TGTGCCAGCAGTACTGAGAACGAAGCGGGGGAGACCCAGTACTTC; CDR3 protein: CASSTENEAGETQYF
D gene: NA; clone size: NA; J gene: TRBJ1-1; V gene: TRBV20-1; CDR3 DNA: TGCAGTGCTAGTACAGGGTTCACTGAAGCTTTCTTT; CDR3 protein: CSASTGFTEAFF
D gene: TRBD1; clone size: NA; J gene: TRBJ2-6; V gene: TRBV28; CDR3 DNA: TGTGCCAGCAGTTTTGACCTGGGACAGGGGGCGTCTGGGGCCAACGTCCTGACTTTC; CDR3 protein: CASSFDLGQGASGANVLTF
D gene: TRBD1; clone size: NA; J gene: TRBJ2-3; V gene: TRBV19; CDR3 DNA: TGTGCCAGTAGCGAAGCTGGCAGGGGGCCGGATACGCAGTATTTT; CDR3 protein: CASSEAGRGPDTQYF
D gene: NA; clone size: NA; J gene: TRBJ2-3; V gene: TRBV27; CDR3 DNA: TGTGCCAGCAGTTTAGCCAAGGAGGCGGATACGCAGTATTTT; CDR3 protein: CASSLAKEADTQYF
D gene: TRBD1; clone size: NA; J gene: TRBJ2-7; V gene: TRBV15; CDR3 DNA: TGTGCCACCAGCAGAGGTGCAGGGGGTGATCTTACTGGGGAGCAGTACTTC; CDR3 protein: CATSRGAGGDLTGEQYF
D gene: NA; clone size: NA; J gene: TRBJ2-1; V gene: TRBV11-2; CDR3 DNA: TGTGCCAGCAGCTTAGGTCACCGATCCCGAGGCAATGAGCAGTTCTTC; CDR3 protein: CASSLGHRSRGNEQFF
D gene: TRBD2; clone size: NA; J gene: TRBJ2-5; V gene: TRBV12-3/TRBV12-4; CDR3 DNA: TGTGCCAGCAGTTTACAGGGAGGGGAGACCCAGTACTTC; CDR3 protein: CASSLQGGETQYF
D gene: NA; clone size: once; J gene: TRBJ1-2; V gene: TRBV3-1/TRBV3-2; CDR3 DNA: TGTGCCAGCAGCCAGGTGGCGGCGACTTATGGCTACACCTTC; CDR3 protein: CASSQVAATYGYTF
D gene: NA; clone size: once; J gene: TRBJ1-5; V gene: TRBV19; CDR3 DNA: TGTGCCAGTAGTATATACGCCAGGGGCAATCAGCCCCAGCATTTT; CDR3 protein: CASSIYARGNQPQHF
D gene: TRBD2; clone size: NA; J gene: TRBJ2-3; V gene: TRBV4-1; CDR3 DNA: TGCGCCAGCAGCCTACAAGCGGGAGTGGATACGCAGTATTTT; CDR3 protein: CASSLQAGVDTQYF
D gene: TRBD2; clone size: NA; J gene: TRBJ2-7; V gene: TRBV7-9; CDR3 DNA: TGTGCCAGCAGCTTGTTTAGGGAGGGTGGGGACGAGCAGTACTTC; CDR3 protein: CASSLFREGGDEQYF
D gene: NA; clone size: NA; J gene: TRBJ1-5; V gene: TRBV28; CDR3 DNA: TGTGCCAGCAGTCTTCCGGGAGGCAGCAATCAGCCCCAGCATTTT; CDR3 protein: CASSLPGGSNQPQHF
D gene: TRBD1; clone size: once; J gene: TRBJ2-7; V gene: TRBV24-1; CDR3 DNA: TGTGCCACCAGTGATACGGGACAGGGGGGCGAGCAGTACTTC; CDR3 protein: CATSDTGQGGEQYF
D gene: NA; clone size: NA; J gene: TRBJ2-3; V gene: TRBV2; CDR3 DNA: TGTGCCAGCAGTGCGGCCGGGGGCACAGATACGCAGTATTTT; CDR3 protein: CASSAAGGTDTQYF
D gene: NA; clone size: once; J gene: TRBJ2-1; V gene: TRBV29-1; CDR3 DNA: TGCAGCGTTGACTCTTCAGGGGCGCCTGAGCAGTTCTTC; CDR3 protein: CSVDSSGAPEQFF
D gene: TRBD2; clone size: NA; J gene: TRBJ2-2; V gene: TRBV27; CDR3 DNA: TGTGCCAGCAGTTTAAGGTTTCGGGGGGGTGTAAACACCGGGGAGCTGTTTTTT; CDR3 protein: CASSLRFRGGVNTGELFF
D gene: NA; clone size: NA; J gene: TRBJ1-2; V gene: TRBV9; CDR3 DNA: TGTGCCAGCTCGCAGGTTAACTATGGCTACACCTTC; CDR3 protein: CASSQVNYGYTF
D gene: TRBD2; clone size: NA; J gene: TRBJ2-3; V gene: TRBV28; CDR3 DNA: TGTGCCAGCAGTTGGATAGCGGGAACGTCAGATACGCAGTATTTT; CDR3 protein: CASSWIAGTSDTQYF
D gene: NA; clone size: NA; J gene: TRBJ1-3; V gene: TRBV19; CDR3 DNA: TGTGCCAGTAGTTTGACAGTTTCCTCTGGAAACACCATATATTTT; CDR3 protein: CASSLTVSSGNTIYF
D gene: NA; clone size: NA; J gene: TRBJ1-1; V gene: TRBV6-2/TRBV6-3; CDR3 DNA: TGTGCCAGCAGTGTGACAGCGAACACTGAAGCTTTCTTT; CDR3 protein: CASSVTANTEAFF
D gene: NA; clone size: once; J gene: TRBJ2-5; V gene: TRBV18; CDR3 DNA: TGTGCCAGCTCACCAGTCTCCGGAGCGGAGACCCAGTACTTC; CDR3 protein: CASSPVSGAETQYF
D gene: TRBD1; clone size: few; J gene: TRBJ2-7; V gene: TRBV7-2; CDR3 DNA: TGTGCCAGCAGCTCCAGGACAGGCCCCTCCTACGAGCAGTACTTC; CDR3 protein: CASSSRTGPSYEQYF
D gene: NA; clone size: NA; J gene: TRBJ2-3; V gene: TRBV20-1; CDR3 DNA: TGCAGTGCTAGTGTTTCGCGGGGCCTCACAGATACGCAGTATTTT; CDR3 protein: CSASVSRGLTDTQYF
D gene: NA; clone size: NA; J gene: TRBJ1-3; V gene: TRBV18; CDR3 DNA: TGTGCCAGCTCAGCAGGGGAGACTGGAAACACCATATATTTT; CDR3 protein: CASSAGETGNTIYF
D gene: NA; clone size: NA; J gene: TRBJ1-2; V gene: TRBV18; CDR3 DNA: TGTGCCAGCTCACCAACTCAGGAGGGCTATGGCTACACCTTC; CDR3 protein: CASSPTQEGYGYTF
D gene: NA; clone size: NA; J gene: TRBJ2-7; V gene: TRBV4-2; CDR3 DNA: TGTGCCAGCAGCCAAGATCTACAGTACGAGCAGTACTTC; CDR3 protein: CASSQDLQYEQYF
D gene: NA; clone size: once; J gene: TRBJ1-6; V gene: TRBV28; CDR3 DNA: TGTGCCAGCAGTTCCTCGAGCTCGGTCGGCCTCCACTTT; CDR3 protein: CASSSSSSVGLHF
D gene: NA; clone size: NA; J gene: TRBJ1-2; V gene: TRBV14; CDR3 DNA: TGTGCCAGCAGCCAAGATGGACAAGCAGGCTACACCTTC; CDR3 protein: CASSQDGQAGYTF
D gene: NA; clone size: NA; J gene: TRBJ2-4; V gene: TRBV28; CDR3 DNA: TGTGCCAGCCGCCCGCGGTCAGCACAAAACATTCAGTACTTC; CDR3 protein: CASRPRSAQNIQYF
D gene: NA; clone size: many; J gene: TRBJ1-2; V gene: TRBV11-2; CDR3 DNA: TGTGCCAGCAGCTTAGAACGGGAAGGGCCCGGTAGTCCCTATGGCTACACCTTC; CDR3 protein: CASSLEREGPGSPYGYTF
D gene: TRBD1; clone size: NA; J gene: TRBJ1-2; V gene: TRBV12-5; CDR3 DNA: TGTGCTAGTGGTTTGGAGACAGGGGGCTACACCTTC; CDR3 protein: CASGLETGGYTF
D gene: TRBD2; clone size: NA; J gene: TRBJ2-3; V gene: TRBV3-1/TRBV3-2; CDR3 DNA: TGTGCCAGCAGCCAAGAGGCGGGGGGGAGGACAGATACGCAGTATTTT; CDR3 protein: CASSQEAGGRTDTQYF
D gene: TRBD2; clone size: NA; J gene: TRBJ2-5; V gene: TRBV5-4; CDR3 DNA: TGTGCCAGCAGCCAAACTAGCGGGAGGGCCCACGAGACCCAGTACTTC; CDR3 protein: CASSQTSGRAHETQYF
D gene: NA; clone size: NA; J gene: TRBJ2-7; V gene: TRBV6-2/TRBV6-3; CDR3 DNA: TGTGCCAGCAGTGTCCGGGACAGCGGGCTTGGGGGCTCCTACGAGCAGTACTTC; CDR3 protein: CASSVRDSGLGGSYEQYF
D gene: NA; clone size: NA; J gene: TRBJ1-1; V gene: TRBV7-2; CDR3 DNA: TGTGCCAGCAGCTTAGCGATGGGAGGGTCGTACACTGAAGCTTTCTTT; CDR3 protein: CASSLAMGGSYTEAFF
D gene: TRBD1; clone size: NA; J gene: TRBJ1-5; V gene: TRBV18; CDR3 DNA: TGTGCCAGCTCACCCGAAAGACAGGGCCAGCCCCAGCATTTT; CDR3 protein: CASSPERQGQPQHF
D gene: TRBD1; clone size: NA; J gene: TRBJ1-5; V gene: TRBV2; CDR3 DNA: TGTGCCAGCGGCTCCGGGACAGGGCGGTATCAGCCCCAGCATTTT; CDR3 protein: CASGSGTGRYQPQHF
D gene: TRBD1; clone size: NA; J gene: TRBJ1-5; V gene: TRBV28; CDR3 DNA: TGTGCCAGCAGCCCTCCGGGACAGATCAATCAGCCCCAGCATTTT; CDR3 protein: CASSPPGQINQPQHF